One sample yielded the 17 T cell receptor beta chains listed below, sequenced in a study of T cells in Graves' hyperthyroidism and ophthalmopathy. What was amplified from RNA transcripts were TCR beta CDR3 regions. Primed by the HTBI set, a first-round RT-PCR was run on the TCR CDR3. MiXCR, run by TCRdb on the multiplex PCR reads, gives a single entry per CDR3 protein. The sample carries over 500,000 distinct CDR3 sequences, approximately 17% recorded once. Sample: blood. The receptors come from a young woman with Graves' ophthalmopathy.

This clonotype has at least ten counts. V is TRBV6-1 and J is TRBJ2-2; D is unresolved. This CDR3 spans 16 amino acids. V lost 3 bases, J lost 0 bases, and 11 bases lay in between. Looked up from germline, CDR1 is MNHNS and CDR2 is SASEGT. CDR3 in amino acids: CASSDHTESNTGELFF. In nucleotides, the CDR3 is TGTGCCAGCAGTGACCATACAGAGTCGAACACCGGGGAGCTGTTTTTT.

Ten or more counts support this clonotype. V and J are TRBV2 and TRBJ2-1, with a tentative D call TRBD2 (5 bases). Germline CDR1 reads SNHLY; CDR2 reads FYNNEI. The CDR3 is 15 residues long. Trimming removed 7 bases from V and 4 bases from J, with 17 bases in between. CDR3 protein: CASKRMEALYNEQFF. The CDR3 DNA reads TGTGCCAGCAAAAGGATGGAGGCTCTTTACAATGAGCAGTTCTTC.

This clonotype was detected ten times or more. The J gene is TRBJ2-7, the V gene TRBV20-1; 7 bases align to TRBD1. Germline V CDR1 and CDR2: DFQATT, SNEGSKA (reference sequence). The J segment lost 2 bases and the V segment lost 0 bases, leaving 7 bases of the junction unmatched. The CDR3 totals 15 residues. CDR3 loop: CSARDPGRGTYEQYF. In DNA form, the CDR3 reads TGCAGTGCTAGAGATCCCGGCAGGGGGACCTACGAGCAGTACTTC.

This clonotype was seen a few times. The chain has TRBV7-9 and TRBJ2-2; D remains unclear. Germline V CDR1 and CDR2: SEHNR, FQNEAQ (reference sequence). Trimming cost V 5 bases and J 6 bases, with 19 bases left between them. CDR3 length: 16 amino acids. The CDR3 spells CASSQDHVVISGELFF. The CDR3, as DNA: TGTGCCAGCAGCCAGGATCACGTCGTGATCTCCGGGGAGCTGTTTTTT. Drawing the rest from reference TRBV7-9 and TRBJ2-2, the complete variable domain is DTGVSQNPRHKITKRGQNVTFRCDPISEHNRLYWYRQTLGQGPEFLTYFQNEAQLEKSRLLSDRFSAERPKGSFSTLEIQRTEQGDSAMYLCASSQDHVVISGELFFGEGSRLTVL.

This clonotype was recorded at least ten times. The chain combines TRBV28 with TRBJ2-7; D not resolved. Germline V gene sequence: CDR1 MDHEN, CDR2 SYDVKM. V was trimmed by 1 base and J by 1 base, leaving 14 bases between them. The CDR3 is 16 amino acids. This CDR3 reads CASSLSAGPTSYEQYF. DNA of the CDR3: TGTGCCAGCAGTTTATCCGCCGGGCCTACTTCCTACGAGCAGTACTTC.

This chain joins TRBV6-5 and TRBJ1-3, with D unresolved. Trimming removed 2 bases at V and 2 bases at J, with 7 bases between. The germline gives CDR1 MNHEY, CDR2 SVGAGI. The CDR3 totals 14 residues. CDR3 sequence reads: CASSYRTPGNTIYF. Written as DNA, the CDR3 is TGTGCCAGCAGTTACCGCACCCCTGGAAACACCATATATTTT.

In its sample, this clonotype was seen many times. V usage is TRBV28 and J usage is TRBJ2-7; D remains unclear. This CDR3 contains 16 residues. The V end lost 8 bases, the J end lost 3 bases, and 23 bases lay between the germline ends. Germline V gene lookup returns CDR1 MDHEN and CDR2 SYDVKM. The CDR3 coding sequence is TGTGCCAGCCGAAGCTCAGACCTAAGAGGAGTCTACGAGCAGTACTTC. Protein sequence: CASRSSDLRGVYEQYF.

This clonotype has at least ten counts. This rearrangement joins TRBV20-1 to TRBJ1-1, with D possibly matching TRBD1 (6 bases). This CDR3 is built from 12 residues. Trimming took 3 bases from V and 5 from J, leaving 10 bases between them. CDR1 DFQATT and CDR2 SNEGSKA come from the germline V gene (reference sequence). The DNA of the CDR3 is TGCAGTGCTAGTCGTAGGGGGACTGAAGCTTTCTTT. Translation gives CSASRRGTEAFF.

This clonotype was detected only a few times. The rearrangement links TRBV4-1 to TRBJ2-7, with 11 bases lining up with TRBD1. The CDR3 runs to 17 residues. The ends lost 4 bases at V and 2 bases at J; junction bases unmatched: 10. Germline-derived CDR1 and CDR2 are MGHRA and YSYEKL. The CDR3 here is CASSLEPGQGAAYEQYF. The CDR3 region has the DNA TGCGCCAGCAGCCTAGAACCTGGACAGGGGGCAGCCTACGAGCAGTACTTC.

V usage is TRBV5-5 and J usage is TRBJ2-1; D is uncertain. The CDR3 runs to 13 residues. The V gene's germline CDR1 is SGHKS and CDR2 YYEKEE (reference sequence). V was cut by 8 bases and J by 4 bases, with 13 bases left in between. Here the CDR3 DNA reads TGTGCCAGTGGAGCAGGAGCTTACAATGAGCAGTTCTTC. Its protein is CASGAGAYNEQFF. Variable domain in full (rest from reference TRBV5-5 and TRBJ2-1): DAGVTQSPTHLIKTRGQQVTLRCSPISGHKSVSWYQQVLGQGPQFIFQYYEKEERGRGNFPDRFSARQFPNYSSELNVNALLLGDSALYLCASGAGAYNEQFFGPGTRLTVL.

The CDR3 is CASSSLGAGGPRETQYF. The DNA of the CDR3 is TGTGCCAGCAGTTCCCTTGGAGCGGGAGGGCCACGGGAGACCCAGTACTTC. The rearrangement links TRBV6-5 to TRBJ2-5; 10 bases line up with TRBD2. The CDR3 covers 17 residues. The V gene's germline CDR1 is MNHEY and CDR2 SVGAGI. With 4 bases clipped from V and 5 bases from J, the junction kept 13 bases outside the gene matches.

This clonotype was picked up many times. The chain recombines TRBV5-6 with TRBJ1-2; TRBD1 matches at 7 bases. There are 13 residues in the CDR3. V lost 4 bases, J lost 10 bases, and 10 bases stayed unmatched. In germline, CDR1 is SGHDT, CDR2 YYEEEE. The CDR3 reads CASSVGDRRDYTF. The CDR3, as DNA: TGTGCCAGCAGCGTAGGGGACAGAAGAGACTACACCTTC.

There are a few counts of this clonotype. This chain links TRBV5-6 with TRBJ2-5; D gene ambiguous. This CDR3 is built from 12 residues. The germline V gene has CDR1 SGHDT and CDR2 YYEEEE. V lost 4 bases and J lost 3, with 7 bases in between. The CDR3 DNA reads as TGTGCCAGCAGCCAAATCGAAGAGACCCAGTACTTC. It specifies CASSQIEETQYF.

The sample holds many counts of this clonotype. This chain links TRBV28 with TRBJ1-2, with 10 nucleotides matching TRBD1. CDR1 MDHEN and CDR2 SYDVKM come from the germline V gene. Germline trimming cut 5 bases from V and 3 bases from J; bases unmatched to any gene: 6. The CDR3 length is 15 residues. The CDR3 sequence: CASSTSGTGDYGYTF. The CDR3 DNA reads as TGTGCCAGCAGTACTTCCGGGACAGGGGACTATGGCTACACCTTC.

This clonotype came up a few times. The CDR3 coding sequence is TGTGCCTGGAGTCCGACAGGGCGCTACGAGCAGTACTTC. This sequence encodes CAWSPTGRYEQYF. The V and J genes are TRBV30 and TRBJ2-7; 7 bases map to TRBD1. V trimming: 2 bases; J trimming: 3 bases; junction bases outside the gene matches: 4. The length of the CDR3 is 13 residues. Germline V lookup: CDR1 GTSNPN, CDR2 SVGIG (reference sequence).

In DNA form, the CDR3 reads TGTGCCAGCGGGCCCTGGGATGAGCAGTTCTTC. Translation: CASGPWDEQFF. The chain carries TRBV13 and TRBJ2-1; D gene uncertain. Trimming stripped 8 bases from V and 8 bases from J, with 10 bases between. Germline CDR1 reads PRHDT; CDR2 reads FYEKMQ (reference sequence). This CDR3 region has 11 residues.

The rearrangement uses TRBV27 and TRBJ1-5; D might be TRBD1 (6 bases). The germline V gene encodes CDR1 MNHEY and CDR2 SMNVEV (reference sequence). This CDR3 has 17 residues. Trimming took 3 bases from V and 0 from J, leaving 15 bases between them. CDR3 residues: CASSLTGPRYSNQPQHF. CDR3 DNA: TGTGCCAGCAGTTTGACAGGTCCCCGTTATAGCAATCAGCCCCAGCATTTT.